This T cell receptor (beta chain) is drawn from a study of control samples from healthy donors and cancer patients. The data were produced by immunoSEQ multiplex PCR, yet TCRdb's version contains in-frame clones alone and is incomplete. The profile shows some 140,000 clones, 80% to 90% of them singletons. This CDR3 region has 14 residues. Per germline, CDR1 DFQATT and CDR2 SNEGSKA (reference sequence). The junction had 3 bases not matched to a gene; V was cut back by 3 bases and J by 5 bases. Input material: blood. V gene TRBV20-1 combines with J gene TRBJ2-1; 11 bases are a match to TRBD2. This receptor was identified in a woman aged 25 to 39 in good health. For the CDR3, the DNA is TGCAGTGCTAGTGTTAGCGGGAGGGACAATGAGCAGTTCTTC. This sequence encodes CSASVSGRDNEQFF.